The source of this TCR beta chain is a study of T cell changes during pregnancy in multiple sclerosis. Measured with immunoSEQ multiplex PCR; TCRdb has only the in-frame clones, and not every one. The data contain more than 55,000 clones, 92% of them singletons. Trimming stripped 5 bases from V and 6 bases from J, with 20 bases between. Germline-derived CDR1 and CDR2 are SGHVS and FQNEAQ. This CDR3 is 16 amino acids long. The V call is TRBV7-8, the J call TRBJ1-5; D perhaps matches TRBD1 (6 bases). The origin of this receptor is a female donor in good health, enrolled as a control in a pregnancy study. The sequences come from peripheral blood, collected in the first trimester of pregnancy. The CDR3 reads CASSNKVDSYRQPQHF. CDR3 DNA: TGTGCCAGCAGCAATAAAGTGGACAGCTACCGTCAGCCCCAGCATTTT.